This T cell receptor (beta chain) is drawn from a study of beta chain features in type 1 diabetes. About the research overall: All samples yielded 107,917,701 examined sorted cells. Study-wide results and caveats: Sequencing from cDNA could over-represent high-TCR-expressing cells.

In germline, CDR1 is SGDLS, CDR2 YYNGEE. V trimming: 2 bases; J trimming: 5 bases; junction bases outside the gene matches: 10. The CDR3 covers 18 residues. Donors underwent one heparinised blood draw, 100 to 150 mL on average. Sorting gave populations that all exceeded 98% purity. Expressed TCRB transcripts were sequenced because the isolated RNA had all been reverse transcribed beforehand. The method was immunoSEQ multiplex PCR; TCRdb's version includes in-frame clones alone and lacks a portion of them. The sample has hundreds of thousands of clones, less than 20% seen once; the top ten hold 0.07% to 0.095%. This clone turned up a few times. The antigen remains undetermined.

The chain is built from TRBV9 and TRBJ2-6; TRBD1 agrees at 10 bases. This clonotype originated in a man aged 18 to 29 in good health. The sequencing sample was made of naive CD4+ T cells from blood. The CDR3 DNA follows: TGTGCCAGCAGCGTCCGGGACAGGGGATTTCACTGGGCCAACGTCCTGACTTTC. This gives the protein CASSVRDRGFHWANVLTF. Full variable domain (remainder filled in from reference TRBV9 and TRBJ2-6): DSGVTQTPKHLITATGQRVTLRCSPRSGDLSVYWYQQSLDQGLQFLIQYYNGEERAKGNILERFSAQQFPDLHSELNLSSLELGDSALYFCASSVRDRGFHWANVLTFGAGSRLTVL.